This T cell receptor beta chain derives from a study of read filtering for tumor transcriptome and immune sequencing. From about 0.4 ug of RNA, a library with molecular barcoded alpha/delta and beta/gamma adaptors was made. One entry per CDR3 protein, called by TCRdb with MiXCR from the reads. The sample has around 26,000 distinct CDR3 sequences, about 15% seen once. This clonotype was counted once. One end of the junction does not line up with germline, which may come from a read error. The sample comprised a population of CD138-negative cells sorted from bone marrow. The sequence was collected from a donor aged 40 or over with multiple myeloma.

The CDR3 DNA is TGTGCCAGCAGCCCTGCCGGGACTCTGAACAGCGGGGAGCTGTTTTTT. It yields the protein CASSPAGTLNSGELFF. The rearrangement links TRBV3-1 to TRBJ2-2; D is perhaps TRBD2 (6 bases). The CDR3 loop spans 16 amino acids. The germline V gene has CDR1 LGHDT and CDR2 YNNKEL (reference sequence).